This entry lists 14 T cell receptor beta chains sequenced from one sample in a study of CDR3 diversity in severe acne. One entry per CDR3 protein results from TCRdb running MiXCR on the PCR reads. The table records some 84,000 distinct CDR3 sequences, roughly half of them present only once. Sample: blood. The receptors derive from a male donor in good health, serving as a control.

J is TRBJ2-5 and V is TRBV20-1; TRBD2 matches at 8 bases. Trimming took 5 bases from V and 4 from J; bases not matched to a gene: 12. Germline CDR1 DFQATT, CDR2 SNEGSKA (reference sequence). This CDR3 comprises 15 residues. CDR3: CSAADVAGPRETQYF. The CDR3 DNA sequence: TGCAGTGCTGCCGACGTAGCGGGGCCACGAGAGACCCAGTACTTC.

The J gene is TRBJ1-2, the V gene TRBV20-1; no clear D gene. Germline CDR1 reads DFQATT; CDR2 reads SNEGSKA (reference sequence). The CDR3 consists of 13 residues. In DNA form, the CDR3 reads TGCAGCTCGGACTTCCCGAGTCACTATGGCTACACCTTC. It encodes CSSDFPSHYGYTF.

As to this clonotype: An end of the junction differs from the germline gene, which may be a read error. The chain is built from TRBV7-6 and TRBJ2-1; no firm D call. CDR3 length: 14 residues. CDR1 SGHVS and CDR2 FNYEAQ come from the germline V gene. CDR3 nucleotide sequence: TGTGCCGGCAGCCCCCAGAGGTCCTGCAATGAGCAGTTCTTC. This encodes CAGSPQRSCNEQFF.

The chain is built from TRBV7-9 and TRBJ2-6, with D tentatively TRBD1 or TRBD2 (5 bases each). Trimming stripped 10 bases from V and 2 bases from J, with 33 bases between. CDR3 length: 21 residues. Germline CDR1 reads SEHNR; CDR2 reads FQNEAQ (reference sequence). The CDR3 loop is CATDSSAHFFGTLAGANVLTF. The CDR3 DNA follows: TGTGCCACCGACAGCTCAGCGCACTTCTTCGGGACGCTGGCTGGGGCCAACGTCCTGACTTTC.

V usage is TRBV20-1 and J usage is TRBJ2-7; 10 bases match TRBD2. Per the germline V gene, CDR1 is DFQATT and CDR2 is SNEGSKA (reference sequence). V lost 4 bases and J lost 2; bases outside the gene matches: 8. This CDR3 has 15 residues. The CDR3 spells CSAIKGTSVPYEQYF. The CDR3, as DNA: TGCAGTGCTATAAAAGGGACTAGCGTTCCCTACGAGCAGTACTTC.

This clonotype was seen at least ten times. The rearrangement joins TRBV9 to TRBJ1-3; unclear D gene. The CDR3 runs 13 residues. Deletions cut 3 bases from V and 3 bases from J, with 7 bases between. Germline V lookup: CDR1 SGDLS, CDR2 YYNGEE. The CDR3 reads CASSATDGNTIYF. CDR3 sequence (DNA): TGTGCCAGCAGCGCCACGGATGGAAACACCATATATTTT.

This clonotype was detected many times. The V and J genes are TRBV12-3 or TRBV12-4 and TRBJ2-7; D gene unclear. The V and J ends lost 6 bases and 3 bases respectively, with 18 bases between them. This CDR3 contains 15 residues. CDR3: CASSPPRSVGYEQYF. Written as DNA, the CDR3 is TGTGCCAGCAGCCCCCCCCGCAGTGTTGGCTACGAGCAGTACTTC.

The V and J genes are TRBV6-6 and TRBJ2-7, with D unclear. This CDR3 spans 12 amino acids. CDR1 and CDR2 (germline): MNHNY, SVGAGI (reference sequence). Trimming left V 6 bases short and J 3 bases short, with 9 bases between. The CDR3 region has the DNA TGTGCCAGCAGGACGGACCTCTACGAGCAGTACTTC. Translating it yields CASRTDLYEQYF.

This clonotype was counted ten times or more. The CDR3 reads CATSDPDGAEAFF. CDR3 DNA: TGTGCCACCAGTGACCCAGACGGGGCTGAAGCTTTCTTT. The rearrangement links TRBV24-1 to TRBJ1-1; D is uncertain. The V end was cut by 4 bases, the J end by 6 bases, with 11 bases between. Germline lookup yields CDR1 KGHDR and CDR2 SFDVKD. The CDR3 is made up of 13 amino acids.

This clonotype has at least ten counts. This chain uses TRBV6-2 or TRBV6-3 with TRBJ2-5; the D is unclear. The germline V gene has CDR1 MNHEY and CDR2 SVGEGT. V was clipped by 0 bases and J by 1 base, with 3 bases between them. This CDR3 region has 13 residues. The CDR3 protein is CASSYSPQETQYF. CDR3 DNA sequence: TGTGCCAGCAGTTACTCGCCCCAAGAGACCCAGTACTTC.

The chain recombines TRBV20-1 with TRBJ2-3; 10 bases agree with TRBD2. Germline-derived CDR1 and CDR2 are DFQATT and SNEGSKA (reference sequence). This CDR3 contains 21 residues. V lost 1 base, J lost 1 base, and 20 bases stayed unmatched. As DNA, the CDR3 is TGCAGTGCTAGAGGACCCTTAAGGGGAGCGGGAGGGCCCCGGGGCACAGATACGCAGTATTTT. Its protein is CSARGPLRGAGGPRGTDTQYF.

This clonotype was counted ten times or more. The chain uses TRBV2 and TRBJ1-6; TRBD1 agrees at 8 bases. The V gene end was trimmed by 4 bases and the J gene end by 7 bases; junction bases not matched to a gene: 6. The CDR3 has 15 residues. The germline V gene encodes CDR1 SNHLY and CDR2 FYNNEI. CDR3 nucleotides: TGTGCCAGCAGTGGCTCGGGACAGGTCAATTCACCCCTCCACTTT. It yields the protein CASSGSGQVNSPLHF.

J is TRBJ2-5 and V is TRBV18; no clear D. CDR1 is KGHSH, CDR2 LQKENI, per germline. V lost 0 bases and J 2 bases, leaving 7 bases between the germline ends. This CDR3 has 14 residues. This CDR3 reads CASSPPNLQETQYF. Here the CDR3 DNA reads TGTGCCAGCTCACCACCGAACTTGCAAGAGACCCAGTACTTC.

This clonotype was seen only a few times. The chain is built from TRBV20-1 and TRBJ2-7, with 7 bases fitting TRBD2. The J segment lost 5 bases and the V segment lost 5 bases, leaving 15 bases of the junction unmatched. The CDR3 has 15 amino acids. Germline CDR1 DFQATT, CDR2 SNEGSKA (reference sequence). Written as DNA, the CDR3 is TGCAGTGCTGCCCATTCCCCTGGCGGGAGCAACGAGCAGTACTTC. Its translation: CSAAHSPGGSNEQYF.